This section outlines one T cell receptor (beta chain) sequence together with its context. Antigen unknown. The sample comes from a study of Graves' ophthalmopathy and Graves' hyperthyroidism. Study in general: A follow-up of 18 months without ophthalmopathy meant that hyperthyroidism was stable.

RNA transcripts served as template for amplifying TCR beta CDR3 sequences. Investigators did first-round RT-PCR with HTBI primers, then second-round multiplex PCR. TCRdb recomputed calls from the multiplex PCR reads with MiXCR, one row per CDR3 protein. Counted here are about 550,000 distinct CDR3 sequences, 39% occurring once; the ten biggest clones make up about 4.6%. General observations from the study: This model predicted ophthalmopathy progression (sensitivity roughly 64%, specificity around 72%). Blood contained most expanded thyroid clonotypes exceeding 0.001 frequency.

Germline V gives CDR1 MNHEY, CDR2 SVGAGI. CDR3 length: 13 residues. This TCR was sampled from an adult man with Graves' hyperthyroidism. The chain uses TRBV6-5 and TRBJ2-5; 7 bases map to TRBD1. The J call is in doubt because the DNA end fits TRBJ2-1 better. Sequencing was performed on peripheral blood or thyroid tissue (not recorded which). This CDR3 is CASSLWGTDEQFF. CDR3 nucleotide sequence: TGTGCCAGCAGCTTATGGGGGACAGATGAGCAGTTCTTC.